This T cell receptor (beta chain) is drawn from a study of blood T cells in healthy people across ages. V dropped 8 bases and J dropped 1 base, with 11 bases sitting between them. The CDR3 runs to 13 residues. The use of a sample-barcoded 5' primer and a J-beta primer mix characterized a second PCR of 7 to 11 cycles. Each CDR3 protein gets one entry after TCRdb re-called the 5' RACE reads with MiXCR. Of hundreds of thousands of distinct CDR3 sequences listed, roughly 60% are singletons. Peripheral blood, approximately 10 milliliters per donor, was collected. J is TRBJ1-1 and V is TRBV12-3 or TRBV12-4; D unresolved. Sequenced sample: blood. This TCR was recovered from a man between 25 and 39 years old in good health. For the CDR3, the DNA is TGTGCCAGCGCGAAAGCAGAGAACACTGAAGCTTTCTTT. As protein: CASAKAENTEAFF.